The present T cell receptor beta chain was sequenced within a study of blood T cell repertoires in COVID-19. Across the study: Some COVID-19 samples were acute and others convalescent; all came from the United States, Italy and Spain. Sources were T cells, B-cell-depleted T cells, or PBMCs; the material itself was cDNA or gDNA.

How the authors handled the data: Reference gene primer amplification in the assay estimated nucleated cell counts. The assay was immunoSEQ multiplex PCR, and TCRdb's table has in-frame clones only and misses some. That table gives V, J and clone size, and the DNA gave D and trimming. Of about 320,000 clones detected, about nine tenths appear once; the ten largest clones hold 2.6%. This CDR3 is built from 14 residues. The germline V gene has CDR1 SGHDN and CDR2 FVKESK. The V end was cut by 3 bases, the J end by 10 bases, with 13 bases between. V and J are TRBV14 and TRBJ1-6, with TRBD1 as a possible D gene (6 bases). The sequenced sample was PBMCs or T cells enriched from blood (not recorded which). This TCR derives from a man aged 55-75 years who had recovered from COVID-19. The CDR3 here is CASSHTGLGSPLHF. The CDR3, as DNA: TGTGCCAGCAGCCATACAGGGCTCGGCTCACCCCTCCACTTT.